This T cell receptor (beta chain) was retrieved from a study of shared clonotypes between healthy human individuals. About the research overall: Three plates each covered CD4 naive and memory; CD8 naive two, CD8 memory one.

Nashville, Tennessee was home to all donors, each a Caucasian adult. For this clone: The target antigen is unknown.

Assay used: immunoSEQ multiplex PCR; TCRdb lists only in-frame clones, some missing. The repertoire consists of about 680,000 clones, with around three quarters occurring once and the leading ten covering under 2%. From germline, CDR1 is ENHRY and CDR2 SYGVKD. V lost 5 bases, J lost 2 bases, and 14 bases lay in between. This CDR3 has 15 amino acids. Study-level findings and limits: Naive subsets generally had larger estimated richness than memory subsets.

The TCR sequence derives from a young woman in good health. J is TRBJ2-3 and V is TRBV10-3; D not resolved. Sequenced input: memory CD4+ T cells sorted from blood. The subset is: CD45RA-negative fraction. The DNA of the CDR3 is TGTGCCATCAGTCGTGGGGTAGAGACCACAGATACGCAGTATTTT. Amino acid sequence: CAISRGVETTDTQYF.